The present entry profiles one T cell receptor (beta chain) with its context. This entry belongs to a study of coeliac disease. Study information: Disease groups: newly diagnosed active, refractory type I, gluten-free-diet controlled.

The V gene lost 5 bases and the J gene lost 2 bases, with 15 bases spanning the gap. The CDR3 sequence is 15 residues long. In germline, CDR1 is LNHDA, CDR2 SQIVND (reference sequence). Libraries were prepared by immunoSEQ multiplex PCR; TCRdb keeps only in-frame clonotypes and omits some of them. The sample holds 6,500 to 8,000 clones, around 60% seen once. The sample was lamina propria lymphocytes from the gut. This clonotype was obtained from a man aged 45-60 years with active celiac disease. The chain has TRBV19 and TRBJ2-5, with a tentative D call TRBD2 (6 bases). The CDR3 DNA reads TGTGCCAGTAGTTCACCGGGACTCACGCAAGAGACCCAGTACTTC. Translation: CASSSPGLTQETQYF.